This TCR beta chain was recovered during a study of blood T cell repertoires in COVID-19. Whole-study context: The cDNA or gDNA used as material had been derived from T cells, B-cell-depleted T cells, or PBMCs.

Libraries were prepared by immunoSEQ multiplex PCR; TCRdb keeps only in-frame clonotypes and omits some of them. The repertoire has 210,000 or so clones, roughly 84% of them found once; the top ten carry around 18%. This clone came up a few times. CDR3 length: 16 residues. With 2 bases clipped from V and 2 bases from J, the junction kept 8 bases outside the gene matches. The germline V gene encodes CDR1 SGHVS and CDR2 FQNEAQ. Sequencing was done on a sample of peripheral blood. The V and J genes are TRBV7-8 and TRBJ2-5, with TRBD1 identical over 7 bases. The receptor comes from a woman aged 80 or over with active or convalescent COVID-19. For the CDR3, the DNA is TGTGCCAGCAGCTTACAGACCGGGACAGCACAAGAGACCCAGTACTTC. It is translated as CASSLQTGTAQETQYF.